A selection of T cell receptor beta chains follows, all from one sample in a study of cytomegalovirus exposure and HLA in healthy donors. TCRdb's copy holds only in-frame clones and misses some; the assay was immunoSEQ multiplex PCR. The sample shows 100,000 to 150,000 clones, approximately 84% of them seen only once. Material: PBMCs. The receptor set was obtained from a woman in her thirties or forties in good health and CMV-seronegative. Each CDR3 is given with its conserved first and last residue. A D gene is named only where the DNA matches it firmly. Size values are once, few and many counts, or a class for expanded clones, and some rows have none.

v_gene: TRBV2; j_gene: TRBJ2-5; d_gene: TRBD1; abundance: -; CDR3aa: CASTWDRGPETQYF; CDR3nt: TGTGCCAGCACCTGGGACAGGGGTCCGGAGACCCAGTACTTC
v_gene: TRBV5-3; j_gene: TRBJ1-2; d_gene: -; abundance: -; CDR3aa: CARSLAAGPPKLYGYTF; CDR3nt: TGTGCCAGAAGCTTGGCCGCAGGTCCCCCGAAATTATATGGCTACACCTTC
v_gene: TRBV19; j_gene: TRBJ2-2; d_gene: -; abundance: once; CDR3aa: CASSIVGGQVFTGELFF; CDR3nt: TGTGCCAGTAGTATAGTCGGAGGGCAGGTTTTTACCGGGGAGCTGTTTTTT
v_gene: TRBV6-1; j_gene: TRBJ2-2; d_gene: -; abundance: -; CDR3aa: CASTLGTGELFF; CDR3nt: TGTGCCAGCACACTAGGCACCGGGGAGCTGTTTTTT
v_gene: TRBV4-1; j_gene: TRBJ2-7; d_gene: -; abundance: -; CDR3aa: CASSQEQGSLNYEQYF; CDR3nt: TGCGCCAGCAGCCAGGAACAGGGATCCCTTAACTACGAGCAGTACTTC
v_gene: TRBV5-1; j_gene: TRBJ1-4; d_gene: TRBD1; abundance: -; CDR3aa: CASSLAPQGTNEKLFF; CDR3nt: TGCGCCAGCAGCTTGGCCCCACAGGGGACAAATGAAAAACTGTTTTTT
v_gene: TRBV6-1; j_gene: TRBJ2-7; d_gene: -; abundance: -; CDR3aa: CASSATQGYEQYF; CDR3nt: TGTGCCAGCAGTGCAACTCAGGGGTACGAGCAGTACTTC
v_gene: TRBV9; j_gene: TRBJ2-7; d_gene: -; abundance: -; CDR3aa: CASSVGQDYEQYF; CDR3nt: TGTGCCAGCAGCGTAGGGCAGGACTACGAGCAGTACTTC
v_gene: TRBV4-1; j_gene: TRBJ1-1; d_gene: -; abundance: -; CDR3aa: CASSRGRWSEAFF; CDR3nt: TGCGCCAGCAGCCGGGGGAGGTGGTCTGAAGCTTTCTTT
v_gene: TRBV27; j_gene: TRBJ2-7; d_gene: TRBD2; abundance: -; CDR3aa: CASSLRTSGYEQYF; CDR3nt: TGTGCCAGCAGTTTGCGGACTAGCGGATACGAGCAGTACTTC
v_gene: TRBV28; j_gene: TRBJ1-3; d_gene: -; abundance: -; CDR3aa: CIPVRAAGQGNTIYF; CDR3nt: TGTATACCCGTCCGCGCGGCAGGGCAAGGAAACACCATATATTTT
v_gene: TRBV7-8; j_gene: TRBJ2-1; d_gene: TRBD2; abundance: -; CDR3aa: CASSWRREGRNEQFF; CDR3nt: TGTGCCAGCAGCTGGCGGCGGGAGGGCCGCAATGAGCAGTTCTTC
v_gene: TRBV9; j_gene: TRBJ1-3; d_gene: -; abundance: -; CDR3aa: CASSVGTGQIPGNTIYF; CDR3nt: TGTGCCAGCAGCGTAGGAACAGGGCAAATCCCTGGAAACACCATATATTTT
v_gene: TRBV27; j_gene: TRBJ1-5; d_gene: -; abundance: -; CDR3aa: CASSFLAPDSNQPQHF; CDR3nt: TGTGCCAGCAGTTTTCTGGCACCCGATAGCAATCAGCCCCAGCATTTT
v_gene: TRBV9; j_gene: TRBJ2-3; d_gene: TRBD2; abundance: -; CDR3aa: CASSVVTSGGDTQYF; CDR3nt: TGTGCCAGCAGCGTAGTAACTAGCGGGGGGGATACGCAGTATTTT
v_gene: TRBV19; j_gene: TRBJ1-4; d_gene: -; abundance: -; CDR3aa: CASKDSGSYEKLFF; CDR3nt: TGTGCCAGTAAGGATTCCGGGAGCTATGAAAAACTGTTTTTT
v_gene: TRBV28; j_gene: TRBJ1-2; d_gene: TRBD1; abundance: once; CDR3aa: CASSSLDRDEDGYTF; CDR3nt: TGTGCCAGCAGTTCCCTCGACAGGGATGAGGATGGCTACACCTTC
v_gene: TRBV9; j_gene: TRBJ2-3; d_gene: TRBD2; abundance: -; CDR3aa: CASSVREGSDTQYF; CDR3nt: TGTGCCAGCAGCGTACGGGAGGGCTCAGATACGCAGTATTTT
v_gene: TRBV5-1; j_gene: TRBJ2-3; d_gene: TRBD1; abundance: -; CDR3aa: CASSIGQDADTQYF; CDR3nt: TGCGCCAGCAGCATTGGACAGGATGCAGATACGCAGTATTTT
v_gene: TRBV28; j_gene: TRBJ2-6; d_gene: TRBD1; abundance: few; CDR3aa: CATIGDRGNGGANVLTF; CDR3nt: TGTGCCACCATAGGGGACAGGGGAAACGGTGGGGCCAACGTCCTGACTTTC
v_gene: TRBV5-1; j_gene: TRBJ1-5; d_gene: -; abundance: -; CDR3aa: CASSQGLYSNQPQHF; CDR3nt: TGCGCCAGCAGCCAAGGACTGTATAGCAATCAGCCCCAGCATTTT
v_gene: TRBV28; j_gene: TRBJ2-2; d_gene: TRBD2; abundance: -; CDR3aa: CATLAGTNTGELFF; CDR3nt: TGTGCCACCCTAGCGGGGACGAACACCGGGGAGCTGTTTTTT
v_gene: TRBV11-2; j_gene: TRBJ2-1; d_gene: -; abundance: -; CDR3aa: CASSLDPVFGMVFF; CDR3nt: TGTGCCAGCAGCTTAGACCCGGTTTTCGGGATGGTGTTCTTC
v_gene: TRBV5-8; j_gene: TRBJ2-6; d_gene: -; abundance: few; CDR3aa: CASRRRGASGANVLTF; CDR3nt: TGTGCCAGCAGGCGGCGCGGGGCCTCTGGGGCCAACGTCCTGACTTTC
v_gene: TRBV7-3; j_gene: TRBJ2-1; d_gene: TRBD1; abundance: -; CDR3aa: CASSPGQGYNEQFF; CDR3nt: TGTGCCAGCAGCCCGGGACAGGGGTACAATGAGCAGTTCTTC
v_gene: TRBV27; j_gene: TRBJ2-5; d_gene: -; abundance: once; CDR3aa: CASSPPGLQEIQYF; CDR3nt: TGTGCCAGCAGCCCACCAGGACTACAAGAGATCCAGTACTTC
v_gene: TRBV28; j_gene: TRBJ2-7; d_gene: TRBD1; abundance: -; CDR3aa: CASSSPGTGTYEQYF; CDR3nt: TGTGCCAGCAGTTCCCCCGGGACAGGGACCTACGAGCAGTACTTC
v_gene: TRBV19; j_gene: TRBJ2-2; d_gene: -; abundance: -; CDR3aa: CASSIQGHAGELFF; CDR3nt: TGTGCCAGTAGTATCCAGGGGCATGCCGGGGAGCTGTTTTTT
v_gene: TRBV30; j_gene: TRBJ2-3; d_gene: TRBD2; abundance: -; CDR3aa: CARRAGGPGDTQYF; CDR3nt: TGTGCCCGCCGAGCGGGAGGGCCGGGAGATACGCAGTATTTT
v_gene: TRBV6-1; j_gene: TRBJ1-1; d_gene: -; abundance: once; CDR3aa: CASSPLTGGNTEAFF; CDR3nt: TGTGCCAGCAGCCCCCTGACCGGAGGGAACACTGAAGCTTTCTTT
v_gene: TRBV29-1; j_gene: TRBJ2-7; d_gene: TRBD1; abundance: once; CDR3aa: CSARDSYYEQYF; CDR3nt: TGCAGCGCCCGGGACAGTTACTACGAGCAGTACTTC
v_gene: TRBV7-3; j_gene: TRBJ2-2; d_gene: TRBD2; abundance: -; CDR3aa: CASSRTSGGATTGELFF; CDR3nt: TGTGCCAGCAGCCGGACTAGCGGGGGGGCCACCACCGGGGAGCTGTTTTTT
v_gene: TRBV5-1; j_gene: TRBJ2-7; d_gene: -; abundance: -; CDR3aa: CASSLGQAEQYF; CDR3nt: TGCGCCAGCAGCTTGGGACAGGCCGAGCAGTACTTC
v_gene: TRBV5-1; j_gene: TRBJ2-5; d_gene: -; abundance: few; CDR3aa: CASSLALETQYF; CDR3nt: TGCGCCAGCAGCTTGGCATTAGAGACCCAGTACTTC
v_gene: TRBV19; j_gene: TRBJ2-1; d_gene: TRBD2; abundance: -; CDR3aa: CASSNSKAGGSFF; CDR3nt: TGTGCCAGTAGTAACTCCAAAGCGGGGGGGTCGTTCTTC
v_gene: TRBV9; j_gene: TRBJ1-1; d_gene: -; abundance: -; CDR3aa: CASSDGGMNTEAFF; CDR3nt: TGTGCCAGCAGCGATGGAGGGATGAACACTGAAGCTTTCTTT
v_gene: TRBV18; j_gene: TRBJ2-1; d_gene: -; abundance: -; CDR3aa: CASSPPVADEQFF; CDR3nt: TGTGCCAGCTCACCACCGGTAGCGGATGAGCAGTTCTTC
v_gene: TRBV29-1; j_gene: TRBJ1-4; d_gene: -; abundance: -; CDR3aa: CSVGDGQGYYEKLFF; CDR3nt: TGCAGCGTTGGCGACGGACAAGGCTATTATGAAAAACTGTTTTTT
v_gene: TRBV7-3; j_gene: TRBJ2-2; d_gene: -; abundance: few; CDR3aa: CASSPSPGTGELFF; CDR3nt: TGTGCCAGCAGTCCCAGCCCGGGGACCGGGGAGCTGTTTTTT
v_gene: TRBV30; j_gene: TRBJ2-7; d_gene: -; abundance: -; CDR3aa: CAWSSLYEQYF; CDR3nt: TGTGCCTGGAGTTCTCTTTACGAGCAGTACTTC
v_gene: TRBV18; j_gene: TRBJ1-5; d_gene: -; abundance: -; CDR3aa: CASSPGQGRDQPQHF; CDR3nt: TGTGCCAGCTCACCAGGCCAGGGTCGGGATCAGCCCCAGCATTTT
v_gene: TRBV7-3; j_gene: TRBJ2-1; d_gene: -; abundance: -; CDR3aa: CASSLNGGANEQFF; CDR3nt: TGTGCCAGCAGCTTAAATGGGGGGGCCAATGAGCAGTTCTTC
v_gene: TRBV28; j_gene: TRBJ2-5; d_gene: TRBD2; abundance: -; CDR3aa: CASSSRLAGGPGETQYF; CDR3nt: TGTGCCAGCAGTTCCCGACTAGCGGGAGGGCCGGGTGAGACCCAGTACTTC
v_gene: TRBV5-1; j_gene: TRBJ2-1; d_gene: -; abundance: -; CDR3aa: CASLRGAGPGEQFF; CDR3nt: TGCGCCAGCCTTAGGGGCGCCGGCCCCGGCGAGCAGTTCTTC
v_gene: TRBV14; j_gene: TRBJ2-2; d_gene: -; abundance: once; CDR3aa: CASSHLSAPNTGELFF; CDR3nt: TGTGCCAGCAGCCACCTTAGCGCGCCGAACACCGGGGAGCTGTTTTTT
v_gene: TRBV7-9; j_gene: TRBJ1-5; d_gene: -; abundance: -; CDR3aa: CASSPQGYNQPQHF; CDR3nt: TGTGCCAGCAGCCCCCAGGGGTACAATCAGCCCCAGCATTTT
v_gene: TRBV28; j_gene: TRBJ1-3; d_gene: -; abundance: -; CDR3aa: CASVSAGLGNTIYF; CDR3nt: TGTGCCAGCGTGAGCGCTGGATTGGGAAACACCATATATTTT
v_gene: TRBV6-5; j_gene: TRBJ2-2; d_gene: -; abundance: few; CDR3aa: CASSASRIGPGELFF; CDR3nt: TGTGCCAGCAGTGCCTCCCGGATTGGGCCCGGGGAGCTGTTTTTT
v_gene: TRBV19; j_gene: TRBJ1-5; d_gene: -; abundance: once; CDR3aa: CASTDFMGGEPQHF; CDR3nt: TGTGCCAGTACCGATTTCATGGGGGGGGAGCCCCAGCATTTT
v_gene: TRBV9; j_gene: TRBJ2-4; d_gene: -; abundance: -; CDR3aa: CASSELGGPENIQYF; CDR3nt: TGTGCCAGCAGCGAACTCGGGGGACCCGAAAACATTCAGTACTTC
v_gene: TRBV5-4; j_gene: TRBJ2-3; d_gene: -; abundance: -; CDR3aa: CASSPDYPTDTQYF; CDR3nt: TGTGCCAGCAGCCCGGACTACCCCACAGATACGCAGTATTTT
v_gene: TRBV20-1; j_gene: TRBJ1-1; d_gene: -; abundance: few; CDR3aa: CSLREDTEAFF; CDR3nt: TGCAGCCTCAGGGAGGACACTGAAGCTTTCTTT
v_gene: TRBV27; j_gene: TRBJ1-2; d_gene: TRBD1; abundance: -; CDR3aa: CASAGTDYGYTF; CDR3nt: TGTGCCAGCGCGGGGACAGACTATGGCTACACCTTC
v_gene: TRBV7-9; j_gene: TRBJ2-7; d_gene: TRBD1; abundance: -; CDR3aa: CASSPRDRIEQYF; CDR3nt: TGTGCCAGCAGCCCTAGGGACAGGATCGAGCAGTACTTC
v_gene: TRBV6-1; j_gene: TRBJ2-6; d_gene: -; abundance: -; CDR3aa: CASSDTGANVLTF; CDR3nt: TGTGCCAGCAGTGATACTGGGGCCAACGTCCTGACTTTC
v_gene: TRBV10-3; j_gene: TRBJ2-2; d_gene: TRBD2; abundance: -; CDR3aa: CATLAGTHTGELFF; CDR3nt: TGTGCCACTTTAGCGGGGACCCACACCGGGGAGCTGTTTTTT
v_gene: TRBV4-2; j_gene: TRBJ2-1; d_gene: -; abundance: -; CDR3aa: CASSQDLSGGTGSYNEQFF; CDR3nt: TGTGCCAGCAGCCAAGATTTGTCGGGCGGGACTGGTTCCTACAATGAGCAGTTCTTC